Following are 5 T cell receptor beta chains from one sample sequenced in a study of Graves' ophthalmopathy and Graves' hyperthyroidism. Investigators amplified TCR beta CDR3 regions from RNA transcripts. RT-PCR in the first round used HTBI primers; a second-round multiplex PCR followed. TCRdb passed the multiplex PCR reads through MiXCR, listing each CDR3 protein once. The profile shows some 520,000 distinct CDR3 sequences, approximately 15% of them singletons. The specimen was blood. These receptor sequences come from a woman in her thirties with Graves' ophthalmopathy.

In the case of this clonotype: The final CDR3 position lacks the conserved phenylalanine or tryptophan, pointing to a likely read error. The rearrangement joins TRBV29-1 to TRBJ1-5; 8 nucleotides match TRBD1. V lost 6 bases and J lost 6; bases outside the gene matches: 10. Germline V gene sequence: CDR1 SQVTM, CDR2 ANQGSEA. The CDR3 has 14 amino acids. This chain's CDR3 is CSVGDRGKGQPQHV. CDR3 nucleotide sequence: TGCAGCGTGGGAGACAGGGGAAAGGGTCAGCCCCAGCATGTG.

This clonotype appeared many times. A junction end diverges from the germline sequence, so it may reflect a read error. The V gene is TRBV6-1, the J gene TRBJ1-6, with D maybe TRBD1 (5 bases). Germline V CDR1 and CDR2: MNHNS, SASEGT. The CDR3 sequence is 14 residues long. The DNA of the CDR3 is TGTGCCAGCAGAGAAGGGCAGGGAAATTCACCCCTCCACTTT. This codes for CASREGQGNSPLHF.

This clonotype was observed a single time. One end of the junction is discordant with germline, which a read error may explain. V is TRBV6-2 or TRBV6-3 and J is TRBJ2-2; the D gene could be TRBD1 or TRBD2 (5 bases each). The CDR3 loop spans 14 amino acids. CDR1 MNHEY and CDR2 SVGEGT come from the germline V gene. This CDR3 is CASSGDLETGDLFF. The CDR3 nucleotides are TGTGCCAGCAGCGGGGACCTCGAGACCGGGGATCTGTTTTTT.

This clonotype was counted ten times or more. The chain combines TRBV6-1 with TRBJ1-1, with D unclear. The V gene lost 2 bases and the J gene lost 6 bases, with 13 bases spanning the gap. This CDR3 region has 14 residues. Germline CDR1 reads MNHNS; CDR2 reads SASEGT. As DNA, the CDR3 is TGTGCCAGCAGTGAACTGGCCTCTGGCGCTGAAGCTTTCTTT. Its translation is CASSELASGAEAFF.

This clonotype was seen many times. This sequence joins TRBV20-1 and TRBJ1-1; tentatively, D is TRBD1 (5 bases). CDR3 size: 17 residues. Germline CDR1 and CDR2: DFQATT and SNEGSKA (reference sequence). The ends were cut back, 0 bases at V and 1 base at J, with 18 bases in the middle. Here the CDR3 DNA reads TGCAGTGCTAGAGATATCAATGAGGGACGGCCGAACACTGAAGCTTTCTTT. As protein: CSARDINEGRPNTEAFF.